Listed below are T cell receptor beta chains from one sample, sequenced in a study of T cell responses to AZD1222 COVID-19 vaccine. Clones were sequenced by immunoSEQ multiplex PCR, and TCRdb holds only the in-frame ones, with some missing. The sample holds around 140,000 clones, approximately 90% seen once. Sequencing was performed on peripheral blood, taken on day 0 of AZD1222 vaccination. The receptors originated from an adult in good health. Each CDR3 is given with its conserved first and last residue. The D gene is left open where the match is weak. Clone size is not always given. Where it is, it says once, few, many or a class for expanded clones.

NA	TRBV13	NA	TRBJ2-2	TGTGCCAGCAGCCTGGGGCAACCGAACACCGGGGAGCTGTTTTTT	CASSLGQPNTGELFF
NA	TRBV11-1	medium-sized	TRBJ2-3	TGTGCCAGCAGCTTTTTGACAGACACAGATACGCAGTATTTT	CASSFLTDTDTQYF
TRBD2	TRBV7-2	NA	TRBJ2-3	TGTGCCAGCAGCTTAGCGGGACTAGCGGGAGTCGGCACAGATACGCAGTATTTT	CASSLAGLAGVGTDTQYF
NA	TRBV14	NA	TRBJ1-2	TGTGCCAGCAGCCAATCAGAGGGACCCCTTAGGGGGGGCTACACCTTC	CASSQSEGPLRGGYTF
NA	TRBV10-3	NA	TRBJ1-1	TGTGCCATCAGTGCTGACAGGGAAGCTTTCTTT	CAISADREAFF
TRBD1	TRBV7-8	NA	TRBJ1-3	TGTGCCAGCAGCGCGACAGGGAGCTCTGGAAACACCATATATTTT	CASSATGSSGNTIYF
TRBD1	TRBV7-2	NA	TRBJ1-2	TGTGCCAGCTCCTACCAGGGGGCGGGCTACACCTTC	CASSYQGAGYTF
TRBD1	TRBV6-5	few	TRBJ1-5	TGTGCCAGCAGACGCGACAGGGTTAGCAATCAGCCCCAGCATTTT	CASRRDRVSNQPQHF
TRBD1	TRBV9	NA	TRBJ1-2	TGTGCCAGCAGCACCGGGACAGGGTCCTACTATGGCTACACCTTC	CASSTGTGSYYGYTF
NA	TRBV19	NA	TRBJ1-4	TGTGCCAGTAGTATAGCGGGGCCTAATGAAAAACTGTTTTTT	CASSIAGPNEKLFF
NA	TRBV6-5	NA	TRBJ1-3	TGTGCCAGCAGGGCGGGAGGAAACACCATATATTTT	CASRAGGNTIYF
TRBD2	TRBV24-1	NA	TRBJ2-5	TGTGCCACCAGTGGTCCGACTAGCGGGACTGAGACCCAGTACTTC	CATSGPTSGTETQYF
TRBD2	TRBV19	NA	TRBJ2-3	TGTGCCAGTAGTATACTGGGCCTAGCGGGGAGCACAGATACGCAGTATTTT	CASSILGLAGSTDTQYF
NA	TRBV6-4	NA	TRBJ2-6	TGTGCCAGCAGTGACTCGAGGGGTGGGGCCAACGTCCTGACTTTC	CASSDSRGGANVLTF
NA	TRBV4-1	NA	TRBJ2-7	TGCGCCAGCAGCCAACAAACAAATTGGGAGCAGTACTTC	CASSQQTNWEQYF
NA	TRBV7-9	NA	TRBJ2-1	TGTGCCAGCAGCCCTCAAAATGAGCAGTTCTTC	CASSPQNEQFF
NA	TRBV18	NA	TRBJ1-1	TGTGCCAGCTCACCACCAGGCAGGGTTACTGAAGCTTTCTTT	CASSPPGRVTEAFF
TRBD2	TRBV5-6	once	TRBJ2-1	TGTGCCAGCAGCCCGCTGGCGGCGGGGGCCTACAATGAGCAGTTCTTC	CASSPLAAGAYNEQFF
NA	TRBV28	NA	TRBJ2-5	TGTGCCAGCACCATCTACCTCCAAGAGACCCAGTACTTC	CASTIYLQETQYF
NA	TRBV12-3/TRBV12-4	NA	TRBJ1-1	TGTGCCAGCAGTTTTCTCCGTAAAGCTTTCTTT	CASSFLRKAFF
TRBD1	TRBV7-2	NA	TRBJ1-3	TGTGCCAGCACTGACCGGGACAGGGCAGGAAACACCATATATTTT	CASTDRDRAGNTIYF
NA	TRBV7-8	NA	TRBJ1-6	TGTGCCAGCAGCTTCGGGGCTCAGGGCGGTTCACCCCTCCACTTT	CASSFGAQGGSPLHF
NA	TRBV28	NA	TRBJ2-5	TGTGCCAGCAGTTTTCTTCGCCCACCCTGGACCCAGTACTTC	CASSFLRPPWTQYF
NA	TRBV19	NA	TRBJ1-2	TGTGCCAGTAGTATGCCCCAGGGAGTGGGTCAAAGCGGCTACACCTTC	CASSMPQGVGQSGYTF
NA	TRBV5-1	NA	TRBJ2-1	TGCGCCAGCAGCTTGGCCGGGGCAAATCAGGGTGAGCAGTTCTTC	CASSLAGANQGEQFF
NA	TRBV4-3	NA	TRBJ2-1	TGCGCCAGCAGCCAAGGAAGGGAAACCCATGAGCAGTTCTTC	CASSQGRETHEQFF
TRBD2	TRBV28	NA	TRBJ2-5	TGTGCCAGCAGTTTAGTGCTCGGCCGACTAGCGGGATTGGAGACCCAGTACTTC	CASSLVLGRLAGLETQYF
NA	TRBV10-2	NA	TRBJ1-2	TGCGCCAGCAGTGAGTGGGGGGGGGCTAACTATGGCTACACCTTC	CASSEWGGANYGYTF
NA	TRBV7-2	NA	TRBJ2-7	TGTGCCAGCAGCCAGGGGACTCGGCAGTACTTC	CASSQGTRQYF
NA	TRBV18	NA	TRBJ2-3	TGTGCCAGCTCACTGGACTACCTAGACACAGATACGCAGTATTTT	CASSLDYLDTDTQYF